Below are 18 T cell receptor beta chains sequenced from a single sample in a study of T cell repertoires in cytomegalovirus infection. TCRdb reprocessed the reads via MiXCR and lists one record per CDR3 protein. In the table there are around 440,000 distinct CDR3 sequences, approximately 11% of which are singletons. The material sequenced was PBMCs. The receptors stem from a human donor in good health (CMV status not recorded). Some clones in this sample may be carry-over from other donors' samples.

This clonotype has at least ten counts. CDR3 loop: CASRLQGNTEAFF. The CDR3 nucleotides read TGTGCCAGCAGACTTCAGGGGAACACTGAAGCTTTCTTT. The V gene is TRBV12-3 or TRBV12-4, the J gene TRBJ1-1, with D perhaps matching TRBD1 (5 bases). The V gene lost 6 bases and the J gene lost 1 base, with 9 bases spanning the gap. The CDR3 loop spans 13 amino acids.

V is TRBV5-4 and J is TRBJ2-1; 12 nucleotides agree with TRBD1. The CDR3 covers 16 residues. Germline lookup yields CDR1 SGHNT and CDR2 YYREEE (reference sequence). V was pared by 4 bases and J by 10 bases, with 12 bases of the junction left unmatched. The CDR3 loop is CASSLSGTGGIGEQFF. CDR3 bases: TGTGCCAGCAGCCTCTCCGGGACAGGGGGCATCGGGGAGCAGTTCTTC.

This clonotype was counted many times. The genes are TRBV7-2 and TRBJ1-1, with 7 bases matching TRBD1. Trimming at V came to 5 bases and at J to 0 bases, leaving 6 bases not matched to a gene. This CDR3 spans 15 amino acids. Germline values: CDR1 SGHTA, CDR2 FQGNSA. The CDR3 is CASSPWTGLNTEAFF. The CDR3 coding sequence is TGTGCCAGCAGCCCCTGGACAGGCCTGAACACTGAAGCTTTCTTT.

This clonotype was seen at least ten times. J is TRBJ2-5 and V is TRBV12-5, with D possibly being TRBD1 (6 bases). The germline CDR1 and CDR2 sequences are LGHNT and FRNRAP. The CDR3 runs 13 residues. V was trimmed by 5 bases and J by 5 bases, leaving 12 bases between them. The CDR3 sequence is CASGNRDTETQYF. In nucleotides, the CDR3 is TGTGCTAGTGGTAACCGGGACACCGAGACCCAGTACTTC.

The chain has TRBV12-3 or TRBV12-4 and TRBJ1-6; D not resolved. The V gene lost 3 bases and the J gene lost 9 bases, with 3 bases spanning the gap. CDR3 size: 11 residues. Here the CDR3 reads CASSFGSPLHF. The DNA for the CDR3 is TGTGCCAGCAGTTTCGGTTCACCCCTCCACTTT.

This clonotype was found many times. The chain employs TRBV11-2 and TRBJ2-4; possible D gene TRBD1, 5 bases. The CDR3 sequence is 15 residues long. V was pared by 5 bases and J by 7 bases, with 18 bases between. Germline CDR1 SGHAT, CDR2 FQNNGV. CDR3 sequence (DNA): TGTGCCAGCAGCCCAGTCGGCCAGGGTTGGAACATTCAGTACTTC. Its translation: CASSPVGQGWNIQYF. The full variable domain, completed using reference TRBV11-2 and TRBJ2-4, is EAGVAQSPRYKIIEKRQSVAFWCNPISGHATLYWYQQILGQGPKLLIQFQNNGVVDDSQLPKDRFSAERLKGVDSTLKIQPAKLEDSAVYLCASSPVGQGWNIQYFGAGTRLSVL.

The chain employs TRBV30 and TRBJ1-4; D is possibly TRBD1 (5 bases). Trimming left V 1 base short and J 4 bases short, with 13 bases between. Per the germline V gene, CDR1 is GTSNPN and CDR2 is SVGIG (reference sequence). This CDR3 has 15 amino acids. In DNA form, the CDR3 reads TGTGCCTGGAGTGATGGGGGGGTGGGTAATGAAAAACTGTTTTTT. Amino acid sequence: CAWSDGGVGNEKLFF. Combining the CDR3 with reference TRBV30 and TRBJ1-4 gives the whole variable domain SQTIHQWPATLVQPVGSPLSLECTVEGTSNPNLYWYRQAAGRGLQLLFYSVGIGQISSEVPQNLSASRPQDRQFILSSKKLLLSDSGFYLCAWSDGGVGNEKLFFGSGTQLSVL.

At least ten counts were recorded for this clonotype. This chain links TRBV23-1 with TRBJ2-7; 12 bases line up with TRBD1. TRBV23-1 is an ORF; its function is uncertain. Losses at the gene ends were 3 bases for V and 7 bases for J; bases not matched to a gene: 10. This CDR3 spans 16 amino acids. The CDR3 spells CASSHLRDRGQGEQYF. The DNA for the CDR3 is TGCGCCAGCAGTCACCTCCGGGACAGGGGGCAAGGAGAGCAGTACTTC.

This clonotype was counted at least ten times. The V call is TRBV11-2, the J call TRBJ2-7, with 8 bases matching TRBD1. The CDR3 length is 15 residues. Germline CDR1 reads SGHAT; CDR2 reads FQNNGV. With V trimmed by 1 base and J by 4 bases, 6 bases remained unmatched. CDR3 region: CASSLVGTGEYEQYF. The CDR3 DNA reads as TGTGCCAGCAGCTTAGTTGGGACAGGAGAGTACGAGCAGTACTTC.

The gene calls are TRBV12-3 or TRBV12-4 and TRBJ2-5; 12 nucleotides match TRBD2. This CDR3 has 17 residues. V shed 3 bases, J shed 5 bases, and the junction held 10 bases outside the gene matches. The CDR3 DNA reads TGTGCCAGCAGTTTGGGTCTAGCGGGAGGGCCCGTTGAGACCCAGTACTTC. It yields the protein CASSLGLAGGPVETQYF.

This clonotype was picked up many times. J is TRBJ1-3 and V is TRBV2; D is possibly TRBD1 (5 bases). Trimming left V 6 bases short and J 3 bases short, with 15 bases between. CDR1 and CDR2 from the germline V gene are SNHLY and FYNNEI. CDR3 length: 15 amino acids. The CDR3 DNA follows: TGTGCCAGCAGACCTATGAGGGGCGATGGAAACACCATATATTTT. It yields the protein CASRPMRGDGNTIYF. The variable domain in full, with the rest retrieved from reference TRBV2 and TRBJ1-3, is EPEVTQTPSHQVTQMGQEVILRCVPISNHLYFYWYRQILGQKVEFLVSFYNNEISEKSEIFDDQFSVERPDGSNFTLKIRSTKLEDSAMYFCASRPMRGDGNTIYFGEGSWLTVV.

This rearrangement joins TRBV20-1 to TRBJ2-7; no reliable D call. This CDR3 comprises 14 residues. Germline V gene data show CDR1 as DFQATT and CDR2 as SNEGSKA (reference sequence). With 0 bases removed from V and 1 base from J, the gap between germline ends came to 10 bases. DNA of the CDR3: TGCAGTGCTAGAGATAACGGCAGTTCCTACGAGCAGTACTTC. It specifies CSARDNGSSYEQYF.

The genes are TRBV2 and TRBJ1-1, with no clear D. Germline CDR1 and CDR2: SNHLY and FYNNEI. The CDR3 totals 15 residues. The V end was cut by 6 bases, the J end by 0 bases, with 14 bases between. CDR3 loop: CASRSDLAVNTEAFF. The CDR3 DNA reads TGTGCCAGCAGATCCGACCTGGCAGTGAACACTGAAGCTTTCTTT.

This clonotype was found many times. The J gene is TRBJ2-2, the V gene TRBV12-3 or TRBV12-4; perhaps TRBD1 as D (6 bases). Trimming took 5 bases from V and 3 from J, leaving 13 bases between them. This CDR3 region has 15 residues. The DNA of the CDR3 is TGTGCCAGCAGTGGACAGACAAGGGACACCGGGGAGCTGTTTTTT. As protein: CASSGQTRDTGELFF.

The genes are TRBV6-4 and TRBJ2-3; possible D gene TRBD2, 5 bases. Germline CDR1 MRHNA, CDR2 SNTAGT. Trimming took 6 bases from V and 6 from J, leaving 16 bases between them. The CDR3 totals 14 residues. The CDR3 coding sequence is TGTGCCAGCAGCGACGGGTTAGGCGGGGATACGCAGTATTTT. Its protein product is CASSDGLGGDTQYF.

This sequence joins TRBV28 and TRBJ1-2; 8 bases map to TRBD1. Germline values: CDR1 MDHEN, CDR2 SYDVKM. This CDR3 has 16 amino acids. J was trimmed by 5 bases and V by 5 bases; bases with no gene match: 13. CDR3 loop: CASSIPQAGGGYGYTF. CDR3 nucleotides: TGTGCCAGCAGTATACCCCAGGCAGGGGGCGGTTATGGCTACACCTTC.

As to this clonotype: A much larger clonotype is one base distant, so this may be a read error. This chain uses TRBV7-6 with TRBJ1-6; D unclear. The germline gives CDR1 SGHVS, CDR2 FNYEAQ. This CDR3 is 14 amino acids long. V lost 5 bases, J lost 8 bases, and 13 bases lay in between. The CDR3 nucleotides are TGTGCCAGCAGCGTAGACGGAAATGATTCACCCCTCCACTTT. Its translation: CASSVDGNDSPLHF.

This clonotype appeared many times. The chain couples TRBV6-2 or TRBV6-3 to TRBJ2-7; D is undetermined. This CDR3 has 11 amino acids. The V end was cut by 8 bases, the J end by 9 bases, with 14 bases between. The germline gives CDR1 MNHEY, CDR2 SVGEGT. The CDR3 protein is CASSQGGWQYF. CDR3 nucleotide sequence: TGTGCCAGCTCCCAAGGTGGATGGCAGTACTTC.